The 19 T cell receptor beta chains below were found in one sample sequenced in a study of T-cell reconstitution after alpha-beta-depleted transplantation in children. Preparation of the TCRbeta library used unique molecular identifiers. Each CDR3 protein gets one entry after TCRdb re-called the PCR reads with MiXCR. The table includes a few hundred thousand distinct CDR3 sequences, approximately 30% detected once. Sequenced here: PBMCs, sampled before TCRalphabeta/CD19-depleted stem cell transplant. Every receptor here comes from a boy younger than two with Wiskott-Aldrich syndrome, due to receive a stem cell transplant.

This clonotype has a handful of counts. CDR3 protein: CASSVAAGGPLDTQYF. CDR3 sequence (DNA): TGTGCCAGCAGCGTAGCAGCGGGAGGGCCGTTGGATACGCAGTATTTT. The chain carries TRBV9 and TRBJ2-3; 10 nucleotides align to TRBD2. V trimming: 0 bases; J trimming: 6 bases; junction bases outside the gene matches: 7. The CDR3 is 16 residues long. Germline CDR1 and CDR2: SGDLS and YYNGEE. The full variable domain, rest sourced from reference TRBV9 and TRBJ2-3, is DSGVTQTPKHLITATGQRVTLRCSPRSGDLSVYWYQQSLDQGLQFLIQYYNGEERAKGNILERFSAQQFPDLHSELNLSSLELGDSALYFCASSVAAGGPLDTQYFGPGTRLTVL.

The rearrangement uses TRBV4-1 and TRBJ2-7, with D hard to call. This CDR3 region has 12 residues. Germline V gene data show CDR1 as MGHRA and CDR2 as YSYEKL. V lost 0 bases and J 8 bases, leaving 8 bases between the germline ends. The CDR3 loop is CASSQDVAKQYF. In nucleotides, the CDR3 is TGCGCCAGCAGCCAAGATGTCGCCAAGCAGTACTTC.

The V call is TRBV5-1, the J call TRBJ1-6; the D is unclear. Germline values: CDR1 SGHRS, CDR2 YFSETQ. V lost 5 bases to trimming and J lost 7 bases, with 13 bases between them. CDR3 length: 14 amino acids. CDR3 nucleotide sequence: TGCGCCAGCAGATTTGAACCGACCAATTCACCCCTCCACTTT. Translated: CASRFEPTNSPLHF.

V and J are TRBV14 and TRBJ2-2; maybe TRBD2 (5 bases). The germline V gene encodes CDR1 SGHDN and CDR2 FVKESK. V lost 1 base and J lost 0, with 6 bases in between. The CDR3 length is 15 residues. In nucleotides, the CDR3 is TGTGCCAGCAGCCAAGTCGGGGCGAACACCGGGGAGCTGTTTTTT. Translating gives CASSQVGANTGELFF.

The rearrangement links TRBV3-1 to TRBJ2-3; no definite D call. Germline CDR1 is LGHDT and CDR2 is YNNKEL (reference sequence). V was pared by 3 bases and J by 2 bases, with 15 bases between. This CDR3 spans 16 amino acids. This CDR3 is CASSQRDGWPTDTQYF. CDR3 DNA sequence: TGTGCCAGCAGCCAGCGTGACGGGTGGCCCACAGATACGCAGTATTTT.

The V call is TRBV10-3, the J call TRBJ2-3, with 7 bases lining up with TRBD1. J gave up 2 bases and V 6 bases, and 5 bases lay outside the gene matches. CDR1 and CDR2 (germline): ENHRY, SYGVKD. This CDR3 is built from 14 residues. DNA of the CDR3: TGTGCCATCAGCAACGGACAGGCCACAGATACGCAGTATTTT. Protein sequence: CAISNGQATDTQYF.

The rearrangement uses TRBV5-1 and TRBJ2-7, with no clear D. Germline assignment: CDR1 SGHRS and CDR2 YFSETQ. The V gene lost 3 bases and the J gene lost 7 bases, with 17 bases spanning the gap. The CDR3 has 14 residues. CDR3 in DNA: TGCGCCAGCAGCTACACCTGGTTAAATAGGGAGCAGTACTTC. Encoded protein: CASSYTWLNREQYF.

The V and J genes are TRBV5-1 and TRBJ2-2, with D possibly being TRBD1 (6 bases). CDR1 is SGHRS and CDR2 is YFSETQ in the germline V gene. The germline V and J ends were trimmed by 4 bases and 1 base, with 11 bases remaining between them. The CDR3 runs to 15 residues. CDR3 loop: CASSTEGGNTGELFF. The CDR3 DNA sequence: TGCGCCAGCAGCACGGAAGGGGGGAACACCGGGGAGCTGTTTTTT.

Only a few counts were recorded for this clonotype. The chain employs TRBV15 and TRBJ2-1; no clear D. This CDR3 region has 13 residues. The V end lost 2 bases, the J end lost 11 bases, and 13 bases lay between the germline ends. Germline CDR1 reads LNHNV; CDR2 reads YYDKDF (reference sequence). The CDR3 DNA reads as TGTGCCACCAGCAGACCCCCGTCCGGCCAGCAGTTCTTC. This translates into CATSRPPSGQQFF.

This clonotype was found a few times. Here the CDR3 reads CASSFRAGKIYEQYF. The CDR3 nucleotides read TGTGCCAGCAGTTTTAGGGCAGGGAAGATTTACGAGCAGTACTTC. The gene calls are TRBV12-3 or TRBV12-4 and TRBJ2-7, with TRBD1 as a possible D gene (5 bases). V was cut by 3 bases and J by 4 bases, with 16 bases left in between. The CDR3 spans 15 residues.

The chain recombines TRBV20-1 with TRBJ1-4; no clear D gene. CDR1 DFQATT and CDR2 SNEGSKA come from the germline V gene (reference sequence). There are 15 residues in the CDR3. V lost 0 bases to trimming and J lost 5 bases, with 13 bases between them. The CDR3 DNA is TGCAGTGCTAGAGACGTCGCGAGGGCAAATGAAAAACTGTTTTTT. It codes for CSARDVARANEKLFF.

The table lists this clonotype with a few counts. The chain uses TRBV20-1 and TRBJ2-2, with 7 positions matching TRBD1. From germline, CDR1 is DFQATT and CDR2 SNEGSKA (reference sequence). This CDR3 is 15 amino acids long. Germline trimming cut 5 bases from V and 4 bases from J; bases unmatched to any gene: 10. The CDR3 loop reads CSALPGQMGTGELFF. Written as DNA, the CDR3 is TGCAGTGCTTTACCGGGACAGATGGGCACCGGGGAGCTGTTTTTT.

The rearrangement links TRBV20-1 to TRBJ2-7; D unclear. CDR3 length equals 14 residues. Germline CDR1 and CDR2: DFQATT and SNEGSKA (reference sequence). The germline V and J ends were trimmed by 1 base and 2 bases, with 12 bases remaining between them. The CDR3 nucleotides are TGCAGTGCTAGAGTTTCGGGTTTCCCCTACGAGCAGTACTTC. Translating gives CSARVSGFPYEQYF.

This chain uses TRBV5-1 with TRBJ2-7; TRBD1 matches 7 bases. V lost 6 bases, J lost 3 bases, and 6 bases stayed unmatched. CDR1 and CDR2 (germline): SGHRS, YFSETQ. The CDR3 length is 13 residues. CDR3: CASMGDRDYEQYF. As DNA, the CDR3 is TGCGCCAGCATGGGTGACAGGGACTACGAGCAGTACTTC.

The V gene is TRBV5-1, the J gene TRBJ2-7; 7 nucleotides match TRBD2. Germline V CDR1 and CDR2: SGHRS, YFSETQ. The CDR3 is 15 residues long. Trimming at V came to 4 bases and at J to 7 bases, leaving 14 bases not matched to a gene. Here the CDR3 reads CASSRAGTTNKEQYF. The DNA of the CDR3 is TGCGCCAGCAGCAGGGCTGGGACTACAAATAAGGAGCAGTACTTC. Supplemented by reference TRBV5-1 and TRBJ2-7, the full variable domain reads KAGVTQTPRYLIKTRGQQVTLSCSPISGHRSVSWYQQTPGQGLQFLFEYFSETQRNKGNFPGRFSGRQFSNSRSEMNVSTLELGDSALYLCASSRAGTTNKEQYFGPGTRLTVT.

This clonotype was counted only a few times. The J gene is TRBJ1-2, the V gene TRBV7-8; TRBD1 aligns across 12 bases. CDR1 SGHVS and CDR2 FQNEAQ come from the germline V gene. J lost 4 bases, V lost 5 bases, and 11 bases had no gene match. The CDR3 consists of 17 residues. The CDR3 bases are TGTGCCAGCAGCCTACTATTAGGGACAGGGGGCTCCTATGGCTACACCTTC. It is translated as CASSLLLGTGGSYGYTF.

The chain has TRBV27 and TRBJ2-2; 11 bases map to TRBD1. CDR1 and CDR2 from the germline V gene are MNHEY and SMNVEV (reference sequence). The CDR3 is 16 amino acids. V lost 5 bases to trimming and J lost 6 bases; unmatched junction nucleotides: 8. CDR3 residues: CASSHLPGQGAGELFF. Here the CDR3 DNA reads TGTGCCAGCAGTCATCTCCCGGGACAGGGGGCCGGGGAGCTGTTTTTT.

The rearrangement joins TRBV5-1 to TRBJ1-1; no clear D. The CDR3 spans 14 residues. The V end was cut by 4 bases, the J end by 5 bases, with 15 bases between. Germline V gives CDR1 SGHRS, CDR2 YFSETQ. This chain's CDR3 is CASSGVGGLTEAFF. CDR3 bases: TGCGCCAGCAGCGGAGTTGGAGGACTGACTGAAGCTTTCTTT.

This chain uses TRBV10-3 with TRBJ2-7; 8 nucleotides line up with TRBD2. This CDR3 has 15 amino acids. V gave up 3 bases and J gave up 2 bases; unmatched junction bases: 6. The germline gives CDR1 ENHRY, CDR2 SYGVKD. As DNA, the CDR3 is TGTGCCATCAGTGATCAACTAGCGGATACCTACGAGCAGTACTTC. The encoded protein is CAISDQLADTYEQYF.